The 23 T cell receptor beta chains in this list originate from one sample, sequenced in a study of blood T cells in healthy people across ages. Using a J-beta primer mix together with a sample-barcoded 5' primer, a second PCR was run for roughly 6 to 12 cycles. One entry per CDR3 protein, called by TCRdb with MiXCR from the 5' RACE reads. The repertoire holds about 1.1 million distinct CDR3 sequences, with less than 45% as singletons. The sample was blood. Receptor source: a man between 18 and 29 years old in good health.

The chain employs TRBV27 and TRBJ1-5, with D uncertain. The germline V and J ends were trimmed by 4 bases and 0 bases, with 10 bases remaining between them. The CDR3 spans 15 residues. The V gene's germline CDR1 is MNHEY and CDR2 SMNVEV (reference sequence). This chain's CDR3 is CASSSGIYSNQPQHF. As DNA, the CDR3 is TGTGCCAGCAGTTCTGGCATTTATAGCAATCAGCCCCAGCATTTT.

The CDR3 DNA follows: TGCAGTGCTAGAGAGCCGACCGGGACAGGGGTGAACACTGAAGCTTTCTTT. Translation gives CSAREPTGTGVNTEAFF. The rearrangement uses TRBV20-1 and TRBJ1-1; 10 nucleotides align to TRBD1. In germline, CDR1 is DFQATT, CDR2 SNEGSKA (reference sequence). The CDR3 totals 17 residues. V was pared by 0 bases and J by 0 bases, with 7 bases of the junction left unmatched.

This clonotype appeared a few times. This chain joins TRBV28 and TRBJ1-1; no reliable D call. The V gene's germline CDR1 is MDHEN and CDR2 SYDVKM. The V and J ends lost 3 bases and 4 bases respectively, with 12 bases between them. This CDR3 region has 14 residues. The chain's CDR3 is CASSLWQEGTEAFF. In DNA form, the CDR3 reads TGTGCCAGCAGTTTGTGGCAGGAGGGCACTGAAGCTTTCTTT.

The genes are TRBV5-1 and TRBJ1-6, with a weak D call TRBD1 (5 bases). The CDR3 loop spans 15 amino acids. Trimming cost V 2 bases and J 7 bases, with 13 bases left between them. The germline V gene encodes CDR1 SGHRS and CDR2 YFSETQ. CDR3 nucleotide sequence: TGCGCCAGCAGCTTCCGAGGGAGGGACAATTCACCCCTCCACTTT. Translating it yields CASSFRGRDNSPLHF. The entire variable domain, with the rest obtained from reference TRBV5-1 and TRBJ1-6, is as follows: KAGVTQTPRYLIKTRGQQVTLSCSPISGHRSVSWYQQTPGQGLQFLFEYFSETQRNKGNFPGRFSGRQFSNSRSEMNVSTLELGDSALYLCASSFRGRDNSPLHFGNGTRLTVT.

This rearrangement joins TRBV6-5 to TRBJ2-7; D perhaps matches TRBD1 (5 bases). The tail of the sequence fits TRBJ2-5 better, so the J call may be wrong. The germline V gene encodes CDR1 MNHEY and CDR2 SVGAGI. This CDR3 contains 16 residues. The CDR3 protein is CASSYVLDTKRETQYF. In DNA, the CDR3 is TGTGCCAGCAGTTACGTTTTGGACACCAAGAGGGAGACCCAGTACTTC.

This chain joins TRBV9 and TRBJ1-6; D is possibly TRBD1 (5 bases). The CDR3 consists of 14 residues. V was cut by 1 base and J by 6 bases, with 8 bases left in between. The germline gives CDR1 SGDLS, CDR2 YYNGEE. The CDR3 DNA reads as TGTGCCAGCAGCGTAAGACAGATTAATTCACCCCTCCACTTT. It codes for CASSVRQINSPLHF.

This clonotype was seen a handful of times. Written as DNA, the CDR3 is TGCAGTGCTAGAGGCCCGGGCAGTAGCTACAATGAGCAGTTCTTC. Amino acids: CSARGPGSSYNEQFF. The V call is TRBV20-1, the J call TRBJ2-1; no definite D call. V lost 1 base to trimming and J lost 3 bases, with 13 bases between them. Germline loops: CDR1 DFQATT, CDR2 SNEGSKA (reference sequence). The CDR3 runs 15 residues.

In its sample, this clonotype was seen a few times. The rearrangement uses TRBV25-1 and TRBJ1-2; perhaps TRBD1 as D (6 bases). Germline assignment: CDR1 MGHDK and CDR2 SYGVNS. Trimming took 10 bases from V and 4 from J, leaving 22 bases between them. The CDR3 totals 15 residues. Written as DNA, the CDR3 is TGTGCCAACCTCCCTCCTTTCGGGGGCATCTATGGCTACACCTTC. It codes for CANLPPFGGIYGYTF.

This clonotype has just a few counts. The genes are TRBV10-3 and TRBJ1-1; 8 nucleotides line up with TRBD1. V shed 5 bases and J 3 bases; nucleotides not matched to a gene: 17. The germline V gene encodes CDR1 ENHRY and CDR2 SYGVKD. This CDR3 comprises 18 residues. CDR3 sequence reads: CAISTYTLRDRGDTEAFF. In nucleotides, the CDR3 is TGTGCCATCAGTACTTACACCCTTCGTGACAGGGGAGACACTGAAGCTTTCTTT.

A few counts support this clonotype. This chain connects TRBV12-3 or TRBV12-4 to TRBJ1-2; 10 bases fit TRBD1. V gave up 6 bases and J gave up 10 bases; unmatched junction bases: 11. The CDR3 extends over 14 amino acids. DNA for the CDR3: TGTGCCAGCAGCGCCCTGGGGGACAGGGGCGACTACACCTTC. It is translated as CASSALGDRGDYTF.

The chain couples TRBV12-3 or TRBV12-4 to TRBJ1-1; 7 bases are shared with TRBD1. V lost 11 bases, J lost 2 bases, and 8 bases stayed unmatched. The CDR3 runs to 13 residues. CDR3 in amino acids: CAGRRQGNTEAFF. The CDR3 DNA follows: TGTGCCGGCCGACGACAGGGTAACACTGAAGCTTTCTTT.

This sequence joins TRBV20-1 and TRBJ2-1; 7 bases are shared with TRBD2. Looked up from germline, CDR1 is DFQATT and CDR2 is SNEGSKA (reference sequence). This CDR3 is 16 amino acids long. Unmatched junction bases numbered 18, after V lost 3 bases and J lost 10 bases. This CDR3 is CSASALRGSRTREQFF. The CDR3 region has the DNA TGCAGTGCTAGCGCCCTGAGGGGCTCGAGGACTAGAGAGCAGTTCTTC.

The chain combines TRBV21-1 with TRBJ2-7; TRBD1 is taken as the D call from the table, unchecked against the DNA. TRBV21-1 is labeled a pseudogene. The CDR3 extends over 20 amino acids. CDR3 region: CASSKLLDRGPAPFSYEQYF. Written as DNA, the CDR3 is TGTGCCAGCAGCAAACTTCTCGACAGGGGGCCAGCGCCTTTCTCCTACGAGCAGTACTTC.

Note on this clonotype: A read error may produce the germline difference seen at one junction end. The V gene is TRBV6-6, the J gene TRBJ1-2, with D maybe TRBD1 (5 bases). Germline CDR1 reads MNHNY; CDR2 reads SVGAGI (reference sequence). The CDR3 has 17 residues. CDR3 in amino acids: CASSYSPGGEPNYDYTF. In nucleotides, the CDR3 is TGTGCCAGCAGTTACTCCCCGGGAGGGGAACCTAACTATGACTACACCTTC.

This chain links TRBV20-1 with TRBJ1-4; possible D gene TRBD1, 6 bases. V was clipped by 3 bases and J by 14 bases, with 16 bases between them. The CDR3 sequence is 12 residues long. The V gene's germline CDR1 is DFQATT and CDR2 SNEGSKA (reference sequence). CDR3 region: CSASAVRGFLFF. CDR3 coding DNA: TGCAGTGCTAGTGCGGTCAGGGGATTTCTGTTTTTT.

V gene TRBV6-6 combines with J gene TRBJ2-3; D is undetermined. The germline V gene has CDR1 MNHNY and CDR2 SVGAGI (reference sequence). The V and J ends lost 6 bases and 3 bases respectively, with 13 bases between them. The CDR3 covers 14 residues. Here the CDR3 DNA reads TGTGCCAGCAGAAGCCCCGGACCGACAGATACGCAGTATTTT. Residues: CASRSPGPTDTQYF.

The V and J genes are TRBV6-6 and TRBJ2-1, with 11 bases identical to TRBD1. The CDR3 consists of 15 residues. The germline CDR1 and CDR2 sequences are MNHNY and SVGAGI (reference sequence). The trim removed 5 bases at V and 7 bases at J, leaving 7 bases unmatched. CDR3 in DNA: TGTGCCAGCAGTAATCCGGGACAGGGGGTGAATGAGCAGTTCTTC. Amino acids: CASSNPGQGVNEQFF.

This clonotype was seen a handful of times. The rearrangement joins TRBV7-2 to TRBJ1-5; D gene uncertain. This CDR3 spans 15 amino acids. Deletions cut 2 bases from V and 1 base from J, with 9 bases between. Germline lookup yields CDR1 SGHTA and CDR2 FQGNSA. In DNA form, the CDR3 reads TGTGCCAGCAGCTTAAATGCACAGAGCAATCAGCCCCAGCATTTT. Protein sequence: CASSLNAQSNQPQHF.

In the case of this clonotype: Germline and junction disagree at one end, which may indicate a read error. The chain carries TRBV18 and TRBJ2-1; D possibly corresponds to TRBD2 (5 bases). Looked up from germline, CDR1 is KGHSH and CDR2 is LQKENI. The CDR3 runs to 13 residues. CDR3 region: CASAPGSNNEQFF. CDR3 in DNA: TGTGCCAGCGCACCGGGATCTAACAATGAGCAGTTCTTC.

This clonotype appeared many times. The V call is TRBV5-5, the J call TRBJ2-1, with TRBD2 identical over 8 bases. Germline CDR1 SGHKS, CDR2 YYEKEE (reference sequence). The trim removed 1 base at V and 3 bases at J, leaving 3 bases unmatched. The CDR3 contains 15 residues. CDR3 region: CASSLTGGFYNEQFF. For the CDR3, the DNA is TGTGCCAGCAGCTTGACGGGGGGGTTCTACAATGAGCAGTTCTTC.

This clonotype was counted between two and nine times. The chain joins TRBV3-1 to TRBJ2-1, with D possibly TRBD1 on 5 matching bases. Per the germline V gene, CDR1 is LGHDT and CDR2 is YNNKEL (reference sequence). V lost 3 bases, J lost 6 bases, and 15 bases lay in between. There are 15 residues in the CDR3. The CDR3 here is CASSHHDSYSNEQFF. In DNA form, the CDR3 reads TGTGCCAGCAGCCACCATGACAGTTATAGCAATGAGCAGTTCTTC.

This clonotype was seen only a few times. This chain connects TRBV24-1 to TRBJ1-2; TRBD1 agrees at 7 bases. The CDR3 contains 13 residues. Looked up from germline, CDR1 is KGHDR and CDR2 is SFDVKD. Unmatched junction bases numbered 7, after V lost 5 bases and J lost 8 bases. The CDR3: CATSVRQGSGYTF. The CDR3 nucleotides read TGTGCCACCAGTGTTCGACAGGGCAGCGGCTACACCTTC.

This clonotype was observed a handful of times. This chain uses TRBV12-3 or TRBV12-4 with TRBJ2-1; the match to TRBD2 covers 14 bases. The CDR3 runs to 17 residues. J gave up 6 bases and V 5 bases, and 9 bases lay outside the gene matches. In nucleotides, the CDR3 is TGTGCCAGCAGTCTAGGGACTAGCGGGGGCCCTTCCAATGAGCAGTTCTTC. It translates to CASSLGTSGGPSNEQFF.